This T cell receptor beta chain was captured in a study of blood T cells in healthy people across ages (dated by TCRdb to between 2015 and 2016). Background on the whole study: In model experiments, roughly one uniquely barcoded TCR beta cDNA molecule per two T cells was captured by template switching. For two donors (one aged 18 to 29 and one aged 80 or older), the study analyzed two additional independent replicas of 1 million unique cDNA reads from the same blood draw. To avoid experimental bias, donors of different ages were spread randomly across the sequencing lanes. Age-related changes in TCR beta repertoire diversity were measured in the study by deep sequencing normalized with unique cDNA molecular identifiers. Four age groups were formed from the donors: young (average roughly 16 years), middle-aged (more than 35), aged (62) and long-lived (less than 85).

Looking up the germline V gene yields CDR1 SGHRS and CDR2 YFSETQ. Trimming costs V 4 bases and J 8 bases, and their ends lie 25 bases apart. The CDR3 has 17 amino acids, counting the end cysteine and phenylalanine. Of all the DNA, just the CDR3 is kept, 51 bases in frame from base 1. Summary of the overall study and its limitations: As age increased, observed TCR beta diversity per million T cells dropped in a roughly linear way, and a significant reduction was already evident by age roughly 36. Bulk unsorted PBMC profiling prevented conclusive comparison of naive and antigen-experienced compartments. Donor CMV infection status was unknown, potentially confounding age-related changes in expanded clonotypes. The long-lived group showed more naive CD4+ T cells, fewer expanded clones and increased TCR diversity than the aged group, suggesting age selection. Total diversity estimates from one million sequenced T cells were considered lower bounds and underestimates. A strong correlation was found between observed TCR beta diversity and the percentage of naive T cells measured by flow cytometry.

This clonotype was counted once. Its antigen is still unknown. It has no much larger one-base neighbor in the sample; base qualities were not kept. One read represents weak support. The protocol used for the library was 5' RACE. Instrument on record: Illumina HiSeq 2500. A second about 7 to 12 cycle PCR used a sample-barcoded 5' primer and a J-beta primer mix. A unique molecular identifier was introduced onto each TCR beta cDNA molecule by a template-switch 5' adaptor carrying 12 random nucleotides. At least 3 million CDR3-containing paired-end reads were obtained from each sample. All of the RNA was converted into first-strand cDNA using the Mint cDNA synthesis kit, with a TRBC-specific oligonucleotide serving as the primer. Following uracil-DNA glycosylase treatment, a first 18-cycle PCR with universal primers M1SS and BC2_uni_R was performed on all cDNA. The paper's data handling went like this. For normalization, 1 million high-quality reads were randomly selected from each sample, with every read carrying a distinct molecular identifier. Reads sharing molecular identifiers were discarded rather than binned into consensus sequences. MiTCR, with a Q25 quality threshold and the strictest error-elimination algorithm, was used for CDR3 identification, clonotype clustering and error correction. A nonparametric unseen species model with Euler transformation was used to estimate a lower bound on total TCR beta diversity. TCRdb itself trimmed the public reads at Q25 with fastp, ran MiXCR and retained productive beta chains. Rows merge per CDR3 protein into single entries with the most common DNA and genes. The V and J calls come from TCRdb's annotation, not from the publication. Within this sample are around 600,000 distinct CDR3 sequences, with roughly 48% of them counted one time only. The top ten clones comprise 20% to 25% of the sample.

Donors were under 40 systemically healthy Caucasian individuals from Russia aged 6 to 90 years. Each donor gave roughly 11 milliliters of peripheral blood, drawn into EDTA-treated Vacutainer tubes. PBMCs were isolated by Ficoll-Paque density-gradient centrifugation, with at least 7 million obtained per sample. Trizol reagent was used to extract total RNA from the PBMCs, yielding at least 5.5 micrograms per sample. The percentages of naive CD45RAhigh/CD27high T cells were determined by flow cytometry on a PBMC aliquot from every donor. The sequenced material came from blood. The TCR originated in a man older than 75 in good health. Rearrangement joined TRBV5-1 to TRBJ2-1, and TRBD2 may be the D gene, going by 6 matching bases. DNA sequence: TGCGCCAGCAGCCAATGGAGGGGTGGAGTGTCTTCTGATGAGCAGTTCTTC. It specifies CASSQWRGGVSSDEQFF.